This T cell receptor beta chain was obtained from a study of blood T cells in healthy people across ages. Overall study results and limits: Calculation of diversity from one million T cells yielded estimates considered to be underestimates.

In regard to this clonotype: Its antigen is currently unknown.

For the second PCR, which ran for 7 to 11 cycles, a sample-barcoded 5' primer and a J-beta primer mix were used. TCRdb passed the 5' RACE reads through MiXCR, listing each CDR3 protein once. The repertoire consists of 1,800,000 or so distinct CDR3 sequences, with approximately 40% occurring once and the leading ten covering 23%. Germline V gives CDR1 SGHRS, CDR2 YFSETQ. V lost 4 bases and J lost 8; bases outside the gene matches: 10. This CDR3 is built from 15 residues. The sequence came from a human donor in good health. The chain couples TRBV5-1 to TRBJ2-1; 9 nucleotides agree with TRBD1. Sequencing was done on a sample of blood. CDR3 sequence (DNA): TGCGCCAGCAGCGCCCGGACAGGGGTTTCCGATGAGCAGTTCTTC. Translation gives CASSARTGVSDEQFF.